This passage covers 4 T cell receptor beta chains from one sample sequenced in a study of OX40 agonist ivuxolimab in advanced cancers. The library was made by the immunoSEQ multiplex PCR assay. TCRdb provides this immuneACCESS table in a form limited to in-frame rearrangements. Some clones are lacking; in checked studies, under half of them reflect an unresolved V gene, and why the rest are absent is not known. The sample contains about 97,000 clones, 86% of them found a single time. The ten largest clones add up to 5.5% of the sample. Sequenced material: CD4+ or CD8+ T cells sorted from blood, taken in a trial of the OX40 agonist ivuxolimab. The source of these receptors is an adult with an advanced solid tumor such as melanoma, head and neck, liver or kidney cancer.

The chain has TRBV6-1 and TRBJ1-5; 7 bases are a match to TRBD1. Trimming removed 7 bases from V and 6 bases from J; junction bases left unmatched: 6. The CDR3 extends over 13 amino acids. Germline loops: CDR1 MNHNS, CDR2 SASEGT. The CDR3 sequence is CASMSQGSQPQHF. The CDR3 region has the DNA TGTGCCAGCATGTCACAGGGGAGTCAGCCCCAGCATTTT.

The V and J genes are TRBV28 and TRBJ2-7, with TRBD2 matching over 7 bases. Germline V CDR1 and CDR2: MDHEN, SYDVKM. V trimming: 5 bases; J trimming: 4 bases; junction bases outside the gene matches: 5. This CDR3 has 13 amino acids. CDR3 region: CASSGSGGYEQYF. The CDR3 DNA follows: TGTGCCAGCAGTGGTTCGGGGGGATACGAGCAGTACTTC.

This sequence joins TRBV7-2 and TRBJ2-5, with TRBD2 matching over 10 bases. The V gene end was trimmed by 5 bases and the J gene end by 4 bases; junction bases not matched to a gene: 4. In germline, CDR1 is SGHTA, CDR2 FQGNSA. This CDR3 is 14 amino acids long. The CDR3 is CASSRASGGETQYF. CDR3 DNA sequence: TGTGCCAGCAGCCGGGCTAGCGGGGGAGAGACCCAGTACTTC.

V usage is TRBV15 and J usage is TRBJ2-7, with D perhaps TRBD1 (6 bases). The V end was cut by 1 base, the J end by 5 bases, with 15 bases between. Germline V CDR1 and CDR2: LNHNV, YYDKDF (reference sequence). CDR3 length: 15 residues. CDR3 loop: CATSRGDTGSNEQYF. The CDR3 nucleotides read TGTGCCACCAGCAGAGGGGACACCGGATCCAACGAGCAGTACTTC.